Sequencing of this TCR beta chain was carried out in a study of blood T cell repertoires in COVID-19. At the level of the study: Samples of COVID-19 (acute and convalescent) were obtained from the United States, Italy and Spain. PBMCs, B-cell-depleted T cells, or T cells provided the cDNA or gDNA that made up the material.

Original analysis: Counts of nucleated cells, estimated from reference gene primer amplification, were obtained. Method: immunoSEQ multiplex PCR; TCRdb's copy keeps in-frame clones and lacks some. V and J calls and clone size are given by that table; D and trimming were obtained from the DNA. Seen here are 50,000 to 65,000 clones, 89% observed once, and the top ten hold nearly 5%. The V and J ends lost 1 base and 6 bases respectively, with 12 bases between them. This CDR3 region has 15 residues. Germline assignment: CDR1 LGHDT and CDR2 YNNKEL (reference sequence). This receptor was taken from a man between 60 and 75 years old with active COVID-19. The V and J genes are TRBV3-1 (or the pseudogene TRBV3-2) and TRBJ2-2; unclear D gene. Material: peripheral blood. The CDR3 protein is CASSQVGLGAGELFF. DNA of the CDR3: TGTGCCAGCAGCCAAGTCGGCCTAGGAGCCGGGGAGCTGTTTTTT.